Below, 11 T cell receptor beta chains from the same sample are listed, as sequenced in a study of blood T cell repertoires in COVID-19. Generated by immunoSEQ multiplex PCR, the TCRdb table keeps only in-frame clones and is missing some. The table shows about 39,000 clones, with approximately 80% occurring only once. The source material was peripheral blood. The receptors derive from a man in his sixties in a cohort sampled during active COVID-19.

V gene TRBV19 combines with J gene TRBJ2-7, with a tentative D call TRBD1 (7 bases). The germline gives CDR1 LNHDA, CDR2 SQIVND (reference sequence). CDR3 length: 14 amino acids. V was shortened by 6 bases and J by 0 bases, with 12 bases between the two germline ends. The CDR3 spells CASSAGGSSYEQYF. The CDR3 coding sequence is TGTGCCAGTAGCGCAGGGGGGAGCTCCTACGAGCAGTACTTC.

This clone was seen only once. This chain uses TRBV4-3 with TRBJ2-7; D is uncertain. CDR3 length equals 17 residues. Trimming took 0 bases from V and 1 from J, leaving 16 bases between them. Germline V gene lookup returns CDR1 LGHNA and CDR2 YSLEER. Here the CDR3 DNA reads TGCGCCAGCAGCCAAGATTGGAAGACCGGGTCGTCCTACGAGCAGTACTTC. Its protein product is CASSQDWKTGSSYEQYF.

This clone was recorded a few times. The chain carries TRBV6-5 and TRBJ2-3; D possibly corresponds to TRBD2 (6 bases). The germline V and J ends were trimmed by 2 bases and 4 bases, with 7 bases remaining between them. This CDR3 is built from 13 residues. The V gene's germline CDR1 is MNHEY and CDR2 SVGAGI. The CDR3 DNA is TGTGCCAGCAGTTACGGGGGGTCAGATACGCAGTATTTT. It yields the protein CASSYGGSDTQYF.

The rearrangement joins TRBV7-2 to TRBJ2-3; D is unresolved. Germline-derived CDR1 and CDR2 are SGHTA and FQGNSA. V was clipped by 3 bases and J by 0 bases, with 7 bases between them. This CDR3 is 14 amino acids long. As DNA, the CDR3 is TGTGCCAGCAGCTTGAGAGCTAGCACAGATACGCAGTATTTT. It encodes CASSLRASTDTQYF.

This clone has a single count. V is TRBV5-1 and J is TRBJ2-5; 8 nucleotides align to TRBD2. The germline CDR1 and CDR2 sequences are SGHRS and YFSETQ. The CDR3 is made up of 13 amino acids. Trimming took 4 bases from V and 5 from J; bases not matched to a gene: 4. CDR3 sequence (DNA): TGCGCCAGCAGCCCGGGCGGGAGGGAGACCCAGTACTTC. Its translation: CASSPGGRETQYF.

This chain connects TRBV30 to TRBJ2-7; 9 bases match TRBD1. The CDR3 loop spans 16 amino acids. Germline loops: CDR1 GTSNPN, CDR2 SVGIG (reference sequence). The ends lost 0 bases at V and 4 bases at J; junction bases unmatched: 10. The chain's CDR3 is CAWSVRDRAWKYEQYF. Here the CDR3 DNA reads TGTGCCTGGAGTGTGAGGGACAGGGCATGGAAATACGAGCAGTACTTC.

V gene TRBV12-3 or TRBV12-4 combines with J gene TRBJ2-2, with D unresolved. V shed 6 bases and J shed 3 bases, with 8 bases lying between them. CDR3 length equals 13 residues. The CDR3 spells CASSLRDTGELFF. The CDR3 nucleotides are TGTGCCAGCAGCTTGCGAGACACCGGGGAGCTGTTTTTT.

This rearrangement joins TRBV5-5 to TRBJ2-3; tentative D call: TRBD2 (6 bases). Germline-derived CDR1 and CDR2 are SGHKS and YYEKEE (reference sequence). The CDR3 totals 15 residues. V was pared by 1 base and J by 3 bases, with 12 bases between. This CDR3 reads CASSLSGEVTDTQYF. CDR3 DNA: TGTGCCAGCAGCTTGTCGGGGGAGGTAACAGATACGCAGTATTTT. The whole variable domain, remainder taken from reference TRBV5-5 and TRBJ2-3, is DAGVTQSPTHLIKTRGQQVTLRCSPISGHKSVSWYQQVLGQGPQFIFQYYEKEERGRGNFPDRFSARQFPNYSSELNVNALLLGDSALYLCASSLSGEVTDTQYFGPGTRLTVL.

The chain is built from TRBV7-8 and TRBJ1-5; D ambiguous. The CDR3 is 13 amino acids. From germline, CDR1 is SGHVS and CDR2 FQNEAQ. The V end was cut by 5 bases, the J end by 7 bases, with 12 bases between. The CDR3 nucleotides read TGTGCCAGCAGCCTCTTAACCGGGCAGCCCCAGCATTTT. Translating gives CASSLLTGQPQHF.

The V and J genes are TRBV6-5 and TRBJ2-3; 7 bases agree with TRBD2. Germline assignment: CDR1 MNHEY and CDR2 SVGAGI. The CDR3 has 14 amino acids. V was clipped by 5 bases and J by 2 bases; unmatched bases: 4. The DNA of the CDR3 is TGTGCCAGCAGTCCGGGACTATTCACAGATACGCAGTATTTT. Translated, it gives CASSPGLFTDTQYF.

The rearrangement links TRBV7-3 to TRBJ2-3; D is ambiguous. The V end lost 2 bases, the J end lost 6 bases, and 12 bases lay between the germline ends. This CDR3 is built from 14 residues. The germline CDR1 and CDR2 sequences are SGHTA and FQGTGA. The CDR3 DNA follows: TGTGCCAGCAGCTTATCGACTCTCCCGGATACGCAGTATTTT. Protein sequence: CASSLSTLPDTQYF.